These T cell receptor beta chains were read from a single sample in a study of blood T cell repertoires in COVID-19. Repertoires were generated with immunoSEQ multiplex PCR, while TCRdb's copy carries only in-frame clones and drops some. The table lists more than 300,000 clones, more than 75% of them singletons. The sample taken for sequencing was PBMCs or T cells enriched from blood (not recorded which). The receptors here all came from a man between 35 and 55 years old in a cohort exposed to, infected with or recovered from COVID-19 (not recorded which). The CDR3 runs from the conserved cysteine through the conserved F or W. A D gene is named only where the DNA matches it firmly. Size tells how often a clone was seen (once, few, many) or the class of an expanded clone, and some rows leave it out.

TRBV9,TRBJ2-7,TRBD2,.,CASSVGRAGGYEQYF,TGTGCCAGCAGCGTAGGAAGGGCGGGAGGGTATGAGCAGTACTTC
TRBV5-4,TRBJ2-7,TRBD2,.,CASSVGTSGSYEQYF,TGTGCCAGCAGCGTTGGGACTAGTGGATCTTACGAGCAGTACTTC
TRBV29-1,TRBJ2-3,.,.,CSALTSGVVDTQYF,TGCAGCGCCCTTACCTCGGGAGTAGTAGATACGCAGTATTTT
TRBV19,TRBJ1-3,.,.,CASFDRPSGNTIYF,TGTGCCAGTTTCGACAGGCCCTCTGGAAACACCATATATTTT
TRBV6-5,TRBJ1-1,TRBD1,.,CASTTGVGTEAFF,TGTGCCAGCACGACAGGGGTGGGCACTGAAGCTTTCTTT
TRBV28,TRBJ1-2,.,.,CASSLSGAVDGYTF,TGTGCCAGCAGTTTATCAGGGGCCGTCGATGGCTACACCTTC
TRBV6-1,TRBJ1-2,.,.,CASSEAWTANGYTF,TGTGCCAGCAGTGAAGCGTGGACAGCCAATGGCTACACCTTC
TRBV11-2,TRBJ2-7,TRBD1,.,CASSLSTGTPYEQYF,TGTGCCAGCAGCTTATCGACAGGGACCCCCTACGAGCAGTACTTC
TRBV30,TRBJ1-5,.,.,CAWSPQGGQPQHF,TGTGCCTGGAGTCCTCAGGGAGGTCAGCCCCAGCATTTT
TRBV3-1/TRBV3-2,TRBJ1-6,TRBD1,.,CASSTGVRSPLHF,TGTGCCAGCAGCACAGGGGTGCGCTCACCCCTCCACTTT
TRBV7-8,TRBJ2-1,.,.,CASSLPGMGNNEQFF,TGTGCCAGCAGCTTACCGGGGATGGGAAACAATGAGCAGTTCTTC
TRBV10-1,TRBJ2-3,TRBD2,.,CASSGPTSGIFSDTQYF,TGCGCCAGCAGTGGACCCACTAGCGGGATTTTCTCAGATACGCAGTATTTT
TRBV4-2,TRBJ2-7,.,.,CASSQEWRGPSYEQYF,TGTGCCAGCAGCCAAGAGTGGCGGGGCCCCTCCTACGAGCAGTACTTC
TRBV28,TRBJ2-5,.,.,CASRPTGEGETQYF,TGTGCCAGCAGACCGACAGGGGAGGGCGAGACCCAGTACTTC
TRBV27,TRBJ1-2,TRBD1,.,CASKLQGAIGYTF,TGTGCCAGCAAGCTACAGGGGGCTATTGGCTACACCTTC
TRBV2,TRBJ1-1,.,.,CATTGYLGATEAFF,TGTGCCACGACAGGATACCTTGGGGCCACTGAAGCTTTCTTT
TRBV21-1,TRBJ2-1,.,few,CASSRGGRWDEQFF,TGTGCCAGCAGCAGGGGCGGGAGATGGGATGAGCAGTTCTTC
TRBV20-1,TRBJ2-3,TRBD2,.,CSASSSGSGDTQYF,TGCAGTGCTAGTTCTAGCGGGAGTGGAGATACGCAGTATTTT
TRBV6-4,TRBJ2-7,TRBD2,.,CASRRGGTISYEQYF,TGTGCCAGCAGAAGAGGAGGGACTATCTCCTACGAGCAGTACTTC
TRBV19,TRBJ2-7,TRBD2,once,CASSLGTSGSSYEQYF,TGTGCCAGTAGTCTGGGGACTAGCGGGAGCTCCTACGAGCAGTACTTC
TRBV5-5,TRBJ2-5,TRBD2,once,CASSLGAGGRKTQYF,TGTGCCAGCAGCTTGGGGGCGGGAGGTAGAAAGACCCAGTACTTC
TRBV5-1,TRBJ2-2,.,.,CASTAGVTTGELFF,TGCGCCAGCACCGCTGGAGTTACCACCGGGGAGCTGTTTTTT
TRBV12-5,TRBJ2-5,.,.,CASVGDYQETQYF,TGTGCTAGTGTTGGGGACTACCAAGAGACCCAGTACTTC
TRBV6-1,TRBJ1-4,.,.,CASSDTGTRNLREKLFF,TGTGCCAGCAGTGACACCGGGACACGTAACTTACGTGAAAAACTGTTTTTT
TRBV7-8,TRBJ2-1,.,many,CASSLGGLQSSYNEQFF,TGTGCCAGCAGCTTAGGGGGCCTCCAGAGCTCCTACAATGAGCAGTTCTTC
TRBV3-1/TRBV3-2,TRBJ2-1,.,.,CASNQTSYSYNEQFF,TGTGCCAGCAACCAAACTAGCTACTCCTACAATGAGCAGTTCTTC
TRBV30,TRBJ1-2,TRBD1,once,CACDRGVDYGYTF,TGTGCCTGTGACAGGGGGGTAGACTATGGCTACACCTTC
TRBV4-1,TRBJ1-1,TRBD1,.,CASSPRRTGADTEAFF,TGCGCCAGCAGCCCCCGAAGGACAGGGGCAGACACTGAAGCTTTCTTT
TRBV6-5,TRBJ2-1,.,.,CASAARIGEQFF,TGTGCCAGCGCAGCGCGGATTGGTGAGCAGTTCTTC
TRBV11-2,TRBJ1-3,.,.,CASSPPGGTGNTIYF,TGTGCCAGCAGCCCCCCCGGGGGTACAGGAAACACCATATATTTT
TRBV28,TRBJ2-1,TRBD2,few,CASNQAGGRYNEQFF,TGTGCCAGCAATCAAGCGGGAGGAAGATACAATGAGCAGTTCTTC
TRBV28,TRBJ1-1,.,.,CASGGGLLNTEAFF,TGTGCCAGCGGTGGGGGCCTTCTGAACACTGAAGCTTTCTTT